Shown below are 32 T cell receptor beta chains from a single sample sequenced in a study of beta chain features in type 1 diabetes. Expressed TCRB transcripts were sequenced because the isolated RNA had all been reverse transcribed beforehand. TCRdb keeps only in-frame clones here, not all; method: immunoSEQ multiplex PCR. The sample has fewer than 650,000 clones, around 15% seen once. The sequenced sample was naive CD4+ T cells from blood. The receptors were gathered from a man aged 18 to 29 in good health.

This clone was seen a few times. DNA of the CDR3: TGTGCCAGCAGGCCCGGACTAGCGGGATTCACTGAGCAGTTCTTC. Protein product: CASRPGLAGFTEQFF. V usage is TRBV9 and J usage is TRBJ2-1; 12 nucleotides align to TRBD2. The germline CDR1 and CDR2 sequences are SGDLS and YYNGEE. There are 15 residues in the CDR3. Germline trimming cut 5 bases from V and 9 bases from J; bases unmatched to any gene: 9.

DNA for the CDR3: TGTGCCAGCAGCCAAGAGCCCTTACAGGGGGCTGAAGCTTTCTTT. It specifies CASSQEPLQGAEAFF. The V and J genes are TRBV4-2 and TRBJ1-1; 8 nucleotides align to TRBD1. The V gene end was trimmed by 0 bases and the J gene end by 6 bases; junction bases not matched to a gene: 6. The CDR3 sequence is 15 residues long. Per the germline V gene, CDR1 is LGHNA and CDR2 is YNFKEQ.

The CDR3 loop is CASSRRPGELFF. The CDR3 coding sequence is TGCGCCAGCAGCCGGCGCCCCGGGGAGCTGTTTTTT. The V and J genes are TRBV4-3 and TRBJ2-2; no firm D call. Trimming left V 4 bases short and J 6 bases short, with 6 bases between. In germline, CDR1 is LGHNA, CDR2 YSLEER. The CDR3 is 12 amino acids.

The chain joins TRBV7-2 to TRBJ2-1; D might be TRBD2 (7 bases). V dropped 8 bases and J dropped 0 bases, with 14 bases sitting between them. CDR1 and CDR2 (germline): SGHTA, FQGNSA. The CDR3 spans 15 residues. The CDR3 loop is CASGSAGHSYNEQFF. The CDR3 DNA follows: TGTGCCAGCGGCTCAGCGGGACACTCCTACAATGAGCAGTTCTTC.

The chain has TRBV7-6 and TRBJ2-5, with D unresolved. Germline CDR1 is SGHVS and CDR2 is FNYEAQ. Deletions cut 1 base from V and 7 bases from J, with 7 bases between. The CDR3 runs 12 residues. The CDR3 DNA reads as TGTGCCAGCAGCTTAGTTCCAGCGACCCAGTACTTC. Its translation: CASSLVPATQYF.

The J gene is TRBJ2-1, the V gene TRBV14, with 8 bases fitting TRBD2. Trimming removed 1 base from V and 2 bases from J; junction bases left unmatched: 13. Germline assignment: CDR1 SGHDN and CDR2 FVKESK. This CDR3 is 19 amino acids long. CDR3 DNA: TGTGCCAGCAGCCAAGTCGTCGGGGAGCGGGGGTTACCCTACAATGAGCAGTTCTTC. It specifies CASSQVVGERGLPYNEQFF. Together with reference TRBV14 and TRBJ2-1, the CDR3 gives the full variable domain: EAGVTQFPSHSVIEKGQTVTLRCDPISGHDNLYWYRRVMGKEIKFLLHFVKESKQDESGMPNNRFLAERTGGTYSTLKVQPAELEDSGVYFCASSQVVGERGLPYNEQFFGPGTRLTVL.

The J gene is TRBJ1-1, the V gene TRBV5-1; D ambiguous. This CDR3 has 13 residues. Looked up from germline, CDR1 is SGHRS and CDR2 is YFSETQ. V was clipped by 2 bases and J by 9 bases, with 14 bases between them. The DNA for the CDR3 is TGCGCCAGCAGCTTCCGGACCGGCGTTAAAGCTTTCTTT. It codes for CASSFRTGVKAFF.

This clone appeared a few times. The chain combines TRBV25-1 with TRBJ2-1; 11 bases line up with TRBD2. The CDR3 has 18 residues. J gave up 0 bases and V 1 base, and 5 bases lay outside the gene matches. Per germline, CDR1 MGHDK and CDR2 SYGVNS. CDR3 in amino acids: CASSEWGLAESSYNEQFF. The CDR3, as DNA: TGTGCCAGCAGTGAATGGGGACTAGCGGAGAGCTCCTACAATGAGCAGTTCTTC.

In the case of this clone: The same CDR3 arises from other DNA sequences in this sample as well. This chain joins TRBV7-3 and TRBJ1-1; 8 nucleotides line up with TRBD1. This CDR3 is 13 amino acids long. After removal of 3 bases from V and 3 bases from J, the junction contained 0 bases not matched to a gene. CDR1 and CDR2 (germline): SGHTA, FQGTGA. The CDR3 nucleotides are TGTGCCAGCAGCTTGGACAGGGACACTGAAGCTTTCTTT. Translating it yields CASSLDRDTEAFF.

Note on this clone: Relative to the germline gene, one junction end is altered; a read error may explain this. The chain combines TRBV28 with TRBJ1-2, with 9 bases that match TRBD1. CDR1 and CDR2 from the germline V gene are MDHEN and SYDVKM. The CDR3 loop spans 15 amino acids. This chain's CDR3 is CASSRGGQGHRGGSF. The CDR3 region has the DNA TGTGCCAGCAGCCGAGGGGGACAGGGTCACCGGGGAGGTAGCTTC.

The chain employs TRBV9 and TRBJ2-6; no clear D gene. Deletions cut 5 bases from V and 0 bases from J, with 9 bases between. The CDR3 loop spans 15 amino acids. Germline V gene data show CDR1 as SGDLS and CDR2 as YYNGEE. The CDR3 sequence is CASSPPRSGANVLTF. CDR3 bases: TGTGCCAGCAGTCCCCCTCGCTCTGGGGCCAACGTCCTGACTTTC.

The chain employs TRBV2 and TRBJ2-7; 11 nucleotides match TRBD1. Per the germline V gene, CDR1 is SNHLY and CDR2 is FYNNEI. V shed 7 bases and J 3 bases; nucleotides not matched to a gene: 5. The CDR3 runs 14 residues. The CDR3 DNA reads as TGTGCCAGCAACGCGGGGACAGGGGGCTACGAGCAGTACTTC. Protein product: CASNAGTGGYEQYF. Variable domain in full (rest from reference TRBV2 and TRBJ2-7): EPEVTQTPSHQVTQMGQEVILRCVPISNHLYFYWYRQILGQKVEFLVSFYNNEISEKSEIFDDQFSVERPDGSNFTLKIRSTKLEDSAMYFCASNAGTGGYEQYFGPGTRLTVT.

This clone was counted a few times. J is TRBJ1-1 and V is TRBV5-1, with a possible D match to TRBD1 (6 bases). In germline, CDR1 is SGHRS, CDR2 YFSETQ. The CDR3 totals 14 residues. With 2 bases removed from V and 5 bases from J, the gap between germline ends came to 13 bases. CDR3 sequence reads: CASSFWGAKTEAFF. CDR3 in DNA: TGCGCCAGCAGCTTTTGGGGGGCTAAGACTGAAGCTTTCTTT.

This clone occurred a few times. The V gene is TRBV13, the J gene TRBJ2-1; D might be TRBD2 (6 bases). Germline V gene sequence: CDR1 PRHDT, CDR2 FYEKMQ (reference sequence). CDR3 length: 15 amino acids. V lost 5 bases, J lost 1 base, and 12 bases lay in between. This CDR3 is CASSQRLVSYNEQFF. The CDR3 region has the DNA TGTGCCAGCAGCCAAAGACTAGTTTCCTACAATGAGCAGTTCTTC.

V gene TRBV6-6 combines with J gene TRBJ1-2; no clear D. Per germline, CDR1 MNHNY and CDR2 SVGAGI (reference sequence). The CDR3 totals 15 residues. The ends were cut back, 0 bases at V and 2 bases at J, with 10 bases in the middle. The CDR3 nucleotides are TGTGCCAGCAGTTACTCGAGTAATGGGAACTATGGCTACACCTTC. This encodes CASSYSSNGNYGYTF.

The CDR3 sequence: CASSSTAGVLEAFF. CDR3 nucleotide sequence: TGTGCCAGCAGCTCGACGGCAGGGGTCTTAGAAGCTTTCTTT. The V call is TRBV11-2, the J call TRBJ1-1; possibly TRBD1 for D (6 bases). V gave up 4 bases and J gave up 8 bases, with 17 bases separating them. This CDR3 spans 14 amino acids. CDR1 is SGHAT, CDR2 FQNNGV, per germline.

The V and J genes are TRBV28 and TRBJ1-1; the match to TRBD1 covers 9 bases. This CDR3 has 13 amino acids. Unmatched junction bases numbered 7, after V lost 6 bases and J lost 8 bases. Germline V gives CDR1 MDHEN, CDR2 SYDVKM. CDR3 amino acids: CASRATGGIEAFF. DNA of the CDR3: TGTGCCAGCAGAGCTACAGGGGGCATAGAAGCTTTCTTT. Based on the CDR3 plus reference TRBV28 and TRBJ1-1, the full variable domain is DVKVTQSSRYLVKRTGEKVFLECVQDMDHENMFWYRQDPGLGLRLIYFSYDVKMKEKGDIPEGYSVSREKKERFSLILESASTNQTSMYLCASRATGGIEAFFGQGTRLTVV.

The chain recombines TRBV2 with TRBJ2-7; TRBD2 aligns across 11 bases. V was clipped by 3 bases and J by 5 bases; unmatched bases: 3. This CDR3 has 14 amino acids. Germline V lookup: CDR1 SNHLY, CDR2 FYNNEI. CDR3 sequence reads: CASSEMGLADEQYF. The CDR3, as DNA: TGTGCCAGCAGTGAGATGGGACTAGCGGACGAGCAGTACTTC. The full variable domain, with the rest looked up from reference TRBV2 and TRBJ2-7, is EPEVTQTPSHQVTQMGQEVILRCVPISNHLYFYWYRQILGQKVEFLVSFYNNEISEKSEIFDDQFSVERPDGSNFTLKIRSTKLEDSAMYFCASSEMGLADEQYFGPGTRLTVT.

The rearrangement links TRBV4-3 to TRBJ2-7; the match to TRBD1 covers 9 bases. CDR3 length equals 13 residues. J lost 4 bases, V lost 4 bases, and 2 bases had no gene match. Germline lookup yields CDR1 LGHNA and CDR2 YSLEER. The CDR3 loop reads CASSRDREYEQYF. In nucleotides, the CDR3 is TGCGCCAGCAGCCGGGACAGGGAATACGAGCAGTACTTC.

This CDR3 reads CASSPPTSAHEQYF. The CDR3 region has the DNA TGTGCCAGCTCACCACCAACTAGCGCCCACGAGCAGTACTTC. V usage is TRBV18 and J usage is TRBJ2-7; 7 bases map to TRBD2. This CDR3 has 14 amino acids. Per germline, CDR1 KGHSH and CDR2 LQKENI. V gave up 0 bases and J gave up 5 bases; unmatched junction bases: 4.

This clone was detected many times. This chain uses TRBV23-1 with TRBJ2-2; 11 bases fit TRBD2. TRBV23-1 is designated an ORF whose function remains uncertain. This CDR3 spans 19 amino acids. V shed 2 bases and J 2 bases; nucleotides not matched to a gene: 10. The CDR3 protein is CASSQVCLAGGPNTGELFF. The CDR3 coding sequence is TGCGCCAGCAGTCAAGTTTGCCTAGCGGGAGGACCTAACACCGGGGAGCTGTTTTTT.

This chain joins TRBV30 and TRBJ1-4; D not certain. This CDR3 has 15 residues. Trimming removed 0 bases from V and 6 bases from J, with 14 bases in between. Germline V gene lookup returns CDR1 GTSNPN and CDR2 SVGIG (reference sequence). DNA for the CDR3: TGTGCCTGGAGTGTGACCCCGGAGGCGGATGAAAAACTGTTTTTT. Protein product: CAWSVTPEADEKLFF.

This clone has just a few counts. The chain has TRBV19 and TRBJ2-6; D call uncertain. The germline V gene encodes CDR1 LNHDA and CDR2 SQIVND (reference sequence). The CDR3 totals 14 residues. The V and J ends lost 7 bases and 4 bases respectively, with 11 bases between them. CDR3 nucleotides: TGTGCCAGTAAGCGAGCCTCGGGGGCCAACGTCCTGACTTTC. Translating gives CASKRASGANVLTF.

V usage is TRBV7-3 and J usage is TRBJ2-7; 8 positions match TRBD1. V trimming: 5 bases; J trimming: 0 bases; junction bases outside the gene matches: 6. In germline, CDR1 is SGHTA, CDR2 FQGTGA. The CDR3 is 15 residues long. Written as DNA, the CDR3 is TGTGCCAGCAGCGTCGACAGGGGTTTCTCCTACGAGCAGTACTTC. Encoded protein: CASSVDRGFSYEQYF.

As regards this clone: Within the sample, other DNA sequences also encode this same CDR3. V usage is TRBV7-9 and J usage is TRBJ2-7, with unresolved D. V lost 2 bases and J 5 bases, leaving 7 bases between the germline ends. CDR3 length: 12 residues. Per the germline V gene, CDR1 is SEHNR and CDR2 is FQNEAQ (reference sequence). The CDR3 region is CASSLTGNEQYF. The CDR3 DNA sequence: TGTGCCAGCAGCTTAACGGGCAACGAGCAGTACTTC.

The chain combines TRBV6-5 with TRBJ2-3; no reliable D call. Germline lookup yields CDR1 MNHEY and CDR2 SVGAGI. This CDR3 region has 15 residues. Trimming removed 4 bases from V and 0 bases from J, with 11 bases in between. The CDR3 DNA follows: TGTGCCAGCAGTTCCATACGAGGTAGCACAGATACGCAGTATTTT. As protein: CASSSIRGSTDTQYF.

The chain links TRBV7-9 to TRBJ1-2; D is unresolved. The V and J ends lost 3 bases and 0 bases respectively, with 11 bases between them. CDR1 is SEHNR, CDR2 FQNEAQ, per germline (reference sequence). The CDR3 is made up of 15 amino acids. CDR3: CASSFYGLTNYGYTF. CDR3 coding DNA: TGTGCCAGCAGCTTCTACGGATTAACTAACTATGGCTACACCTTC.

The V call is TRBV6-6, the J call TRBJ2-2, with TRBD2 matching 9 bases. J was trimmed by 3 bases and V by 0 bases; bases with no gene match: 2. This CDR3 has 16 residues. From germline, CDR1 is MNHNY and CDR2 SVGAGI (reference sequence). CDR3 coding DNA: TGTGCCAGCAGTTACTCTAGCGGGAGTTACACCGGGGAGCTGTTTTTT. Protein product: CASSYSSGSYTGELFF.

The V gene is TRBV4-2, the J gene TRBJ2-7; D gene ambiguous. Trimming left V 0 bases short and J 3 bases short, with 6 bases between. CDR1 and CDR2 (germline): LGHNA, YNFKEQ. The CDR3 sequence is 13 residues long. Here the CDR3 reads CASSQDSIYEQYF. The CDR3 DNA reads TGTGCCAGCAGCCAAGATTCTATCTACGAGCAGTACTTC.

The V gene is TRBV4-2, the J gene TRBJ2-1, with 12 positions matching TRBD2. The junction had 8 bases not matched to a gene; V was cut back by 3 bases and J by 8 bases. From germline, CDR1 is LGHNA and CDR2 YNFKEQ. The CDR3 extends over 16 amino acids. This CDR3 reads CASSQELAGGLDEQFF. The DNA of the CDR3 is TGTGCCAGCAGCCAGGAACTAGCGGGAGGTCTCGATGAGCAGTTCTTC.

DNA for the CDR3: TGTGCCAGCAGTCCTGACCAGTTCCTAGGTGCCAAAAACATTCAGTACTTC. This translates into CASSPDQFLGAKNIQYF. V usage is TRBV2 and J usage is TRBJ2-4; no clear D. V was shortened by 5 bases and J by 1 base, with 18 bases between the two germline ends. The CDR3 sequence is 17 residues long. Germline values: CDR1 SNHLY, CDR2 FYNNEI.

This clone was found a few times. This chain joins TRBV5-1 and TRBJ2-3; no definite D call. Germline V gives CDR1 SGHRS, CDR2 YFSETQ. The CDR3 is 15 amino acids. V lost 0 bases and J 0 bases, leaving 8 bases between the germline ends. The CDR3 loop is CASSLDSISTDTQYF. The CDR3 nucleotides are TGCGCCAGCAGCTTGGACTCAATAAGCACAGATACGCAGTATTTT.